The next 30 T cell receptor beta chains were all read from a single sample in a study of metastatic and nonmetastatic thyroid tumors. TCRdb re-clonotyped the PCR reads through MiXCR. The sample includes about 40,000 clones, under 20% of them seen just once. Thyroid surgery had not been preceded by any treatment in any patient. The material sequenced was tumor tissue. The source is a female donor with papillary thyroid cancer or a benign thyroid nodule (not recorded which). Some clones in this sample may be carry-over from other donors' samples.

This clone has at least ten counts. CDR3 in DNA: TGTGCCAGCAGCCCCCAACAGGGCCTTTCAAGCTCTGGAAACACCATATATTTT. Amino acids: CASSPQQGLSSSGNTIYF. The chain joins TRBV7-6 to TRBJ1-3; D is possibly TRBD1 (6 bases). CDR1 and CDR2 (germline): SGHVS, FNYEAQ. V was shortened by 5 bases and J by 0 bases, with 20 bases between the two germline ends. The CDR3 totals 18 residues.

As for this clone: One base away lies a much larger clone, so this may be a sequencing read error. This rearrangement joins TRBV30 to TRBJ2-7, with no clear D. The V and J ends lost 6 bases and 3 bases respectively, with 6 bases between them. The CDR3 sequence is 10 residues long. The germline V gene encodes CDR1 GTSNPN and CDR2 SVGIG (reference sequence). Here the CDR3 reads CACGNYEQYF. The CDR3 nucleotides read TGTGCCTGTGGTAACTACGAGCAGTACTTC. The full variable domain, rest sourced from reference TRBV30 and TRBJ2-7, is SQTIHQWPATLVQPVGSPLSLECTVEGTSNPNLYWYRQAAGRGLQLLFYSVGIGQISSEVPQNLSASRPQDRQFILSSKKLLLSDSGFYLCACGNYEQYFGPGTRLTVT.

This clone was counted ten times or more. J is TRBJ2-7 and V is TRBV5-1, with 7 bases matching TRBD2. Losses at the gene ends were 0 bases for V and 3 bases for J; bases not matched to a gene: 3. The CDR3 length is 14 residues. CDR1 SGHRS and CDR2 YFSETQ come from the germline V gene. DNA of the CDR3: TGCGCCAGCAGCTTGGGGGGGGGAAACTACGAGCAGTACTTC. Amino acids: CASSLGGGNYEQYF.

This clone was counted many times. This rearrangement joins TRBV12-3 or TRBV12-4 to TRBJ2-7, with 7 bases lining up with TRBD1. Unmatched junction bases numbered 13, after V lost 6 bases and J lost 5 bases. CDR3 length: 15 amino acids. CDR3 bases: TGTGCCAGCAGCTCCCGACAGGGCAAACTGGACGAGCAGTACTTC. Its translation: CASSSRQGKLDEQYF.

This clone was seen many times. The chain has TRBV2 and TRBJ2-2; D is unresolved. Germline V gives CDR1 SNHLY, CDR2 FYNNEI. This CDR3 spans 14 amino acids. V was trimmed by 4 bases and J by 4 bases, leaving 10 bases between them. CDR3 DNA: TGTGCCAGCAGTGTAACCAGAGGCACCGGGGAGCTGTTTTTT. Protein product: CASSVTRGTGELFF.

In its sample, this clone was seen many times. V is TRBV6-2 or TRBV6-3 and J is TRBJ1-5, with TRBD1 matching over 7 bases. The CDR3 consists of 16 residues. Germline values: CDR1 MNHEY, CDR2 SVGEGT. The V segment lost 5 bases and the J segment 0 bases; nucleotides outside the gene matches: 7. In DNA form, the CDR3 reads TGTGCCAGCAGTCCACGGACAGGACTTAGCAATCAGCCCCAGCATTTT. This gives the protein CASSPRTGLSNQPQHF.

This chain uses TRBV6-2 or TRBV6-3 with TRBJ2-7, with 8 bases lining up with TRBD1. The CDR3 has 17 amino acids. V lost 0 bases to trimming and J lost 3 bases; unmatched junction nucleotides: 10. Germline assignment: CDR1 MNHEY and CDR2 SVGEGT. The CDR3 protein is CASSYSTGGPENYEQYF. The DNA for the CDR3 is TGTGCCAGCAGTTACTCAACAGGGGGGCCAGAGAACTACGAGCAGTACTTC.

The chain uses TRBV18 and TRBJ1-6, with D perhaps matching TRBD1 (6 bases). The V gene's germline CDR1 is KGHSH and CDR2 LQKENI. V was clipped by 6 bases and J by 8 bases, with 8 bases between them. The CDR3 runs 12 residues. As DNA, the CDR3 is TGTGCCAGCTCGCGACAGGATTCACCCCTCCACTTT. Translation gives CASSRQDSPLHF.

In the case of this clone: This could be a read error, since a much larger clone is one nucleotide away. This rearrangement joins TRBV11-2 to TRBJ2-1; 7 positions agree with TRBD2. Trimming at V came to 5 bases and at J to 1 base, leaving 8 bases not matched to a gene. The CDR3 loop spans 16 amino acids. The germline V gene has CDR1 SGHAT and CDR2 FQNNGV. The CDR3 here is CASSRRLAGSYNEQFF. DNA for the CDR3: TGTGCCAGCAGCAGAAGACTAGCTGGTTCCTACAATGAGCAGTTCTTC.

This clone is medium-sized in the sample. The chain carries TRBV6-2 or TRBV6-3 and TRBJ2-7; no clear D gene. Germline V gives CDR1 MNHEY, CDR2 SVGEGT. The length of the CDR3 is 13 residues. V was clipped by 6 bases and J by 6 bases, with 15 bases between them. The DNA of the CDR3 is TGTGCCAGCAGCGCTTACTCAGGTATCGAGCAGTACTTC. Translated, it gives CASSAYSGIEQYF.

In regard to this clone: One end of the junction varies from germline; a read error may be responsible. The V call is TRBV11-2, the J call TRBJ2-7, with D uncertain. Germline V gene data show CDR1 as SGHAT and CDR2 as FQNNGV. This CDR3 spans 13 amino acids. CDR3: CVSSLVQAYEQYF. CDR3 DNA: TGTGTCAGCAGCTTAGTCCAGGCCTACGAGCAGTACTTC.

This clone has a count of ten or more. The chain links TRBV7-2 to TRBJ1-6, with D hard to call. V lost 7 bases to trimming and J lost 5 bases, with 15 bases between them. This CDR3 has 15 amino acids. Germline CDR1 is SGHTA and CDR2 is FQGNSA. CDR3 sequence reads: CASTGRRGNNSPLHF. The CDR3, as DNA: TGTGCCAGCACCGGGAGGAGAGGAAATAATTCACCCCTCCACTTT.

With respect to this clone: A much bigger clone sits one base away, suggesting this may be a read error. The V call is TRBV4-3, the J call TRBJ1-1; D not resolved. The CDR3 spans 14 residues. Germline V gives CDR1 LGHNA, CDR2 YSLEER. The V end was cut by 0 bases, the J end by 10 bases, with 15 bases between. In DNA, the CDR3 is TGCGCCAGCAGCCAAGAACAGAGAACAGAGGGAGCTTTCTTT. Protein product: CASSQEQRTEGAFF.

The rearrangement links TRBV11-3 to TRBJ2-7; D ambiguous. V shed 1 base and J shed 5 bases, with 3 bases lying between them. Germline loops: CDR1 SGHNT, CDR2 YENEEA. There are 11 residues in the CDR3. CDR3 sequence reads: CASSLVHEQYF. CDR3 sequence (DNA): TGTGCCAGCAGCTTAGTCCACGAGCAGTACTTC.

V usage is TRBV20-1 and J usage is TRBJ1-1, with 7 bases lining up with TRBD1. V was clipped by 4 bases and J by 1 base; unmatched bases: 3. The CDR3 covers 13 residues. Germline V gene sequence: CDR1 DFQATT, CDR2 SNEGSKA (reference sequence). DNA of the CDR3: TGCAGTGCTACCCCAGGGGGGAACACTGAAGCTTTCTTT. Translating it yields CSATPGGNTEAFF.

This clone was seen a handful of times. Here the CDR3 reads CASSSRGIEGNTIYF. In DNA form, the CDR3 reads TGTGCCAGCAGTTCCCGCGGGATTGAGGGAAACACCATATATTTT. V gene TRBV6-1 combines with J gene TRBJ1-3; D is ambiguous. Deletions cut 5 bases from V and 4 bases from J, with 15 bases between. The CDR3 is 15 residues long. CDR1 is MNHNS, CDR2 SASEGT, per germline.

This clone was recorded at least ten times. This chain joins TRBV13 and TRBJ2-7, with D possibly TRBD1 on 5 matching bases. The V gene lost 5 bases and the J gene lost 3 bases, with 8 bases spanning the gap. Germline assignment: CDR1 PRHDT and CDR2 FYEKMQ (reference sequence). The CDR3 runs to 12 residues. This CDR3 is CASSVRDYEQYF. CDR3 nucleotides: TGTGCCAGCAGCGTCAGGGACTACGAGCAGTACTTC.

This chain links TRBV7-9 with TRBJ1-6; 9 nucleotides match TRBD1. Germline assignment: CDR1 SEHNR and CDR2 FQNEAQ (reference sequence). The length of the CDR3 is 15 residues. Unmatched junction bases numbered 9, after V lost 5 bases and J lost 10 bases. The CDR3 loop is CASSAAGTGFSPLHF. For the CDR3, the DNA is TGTGCCAGCAGCGCGGCCGGGACAGGGTTCTCACCCCTCCACTTT.

Details on this clone: This sequence may be a read error, since a much larger clone differs from it by one base. This chain links TRBV7-2 with TRBJ2-1; D may be TRBD2 (6 bases). This CDR3 contains 18 residues. Germline CDR1 is SGHTA and CDR2 is FQGNSA. V shed 0 bases and J shed 0 bases, with 15 bases lying between them. CDR3 sequence (DNA): TGTGCCAGCAGCTTAGCGGGCGGGGCGGCCCTCTCCTACAATGAGCAGTTCTTC. This encodes CASSLAGGAALSYNEQFF.

This clone was seen ten or more times. Different DNA sequences within this sample yield the same CDR3. The chain carries TRBV20-1 and TRBJ2-5, with D maybe TRBD2 (5 bases). The CDR3 spans 13 residues. Trimming stripped 4 bases from V and 5 bases from J, with 14 bases between. Germline V gives CDR1 DFQATT, CDR2 SNEGSKA (reference sequence). The DNA for the CDR3 is TGCAGTGCTAATTTCCGAGGGAAGGAGACCCAGTACTTC. Its protein product is CSANFRGKETQYF.

This clone has a count of ten or more. The genes are TRBV2 and TRBJ2-7; perhaps TRBD2 as D (6 bases). The germline V and J ends were trimmed by 1 base and 7 bases, with 8 bases remaining between them. This CDR3 spans 12 amino acids. CDR1 is SNHLY, CDR2 FYNNEI, per germline. The CDR3 region has the DNA TGTGCCAGCAGTGAAGAGGGAGGAGAGCAGTACTTC. Encoded protein: CASSEEGGEQYF.

This clone occurred many times. J is TRBJ2-1 and V is TRBV6-1; maybe TRBD2 (5 bases). CDR3 length equals 15 residues. Germline V gene sequence: CDR1 MNHNS, CDR2 SASEGT. V was shortened by 8 bases and J by 3 bases, with 17 bases between the two germline ends. CDR3 amino acids: CASLRRSRFYNEQFF. For the CDR3, the DNA is TGTGCCAGCCTCAGGAGGAGCAGATTCTACAATGAGCAGTTCTTC.

This clone occurred many times. This sequence joins TRBV7-2 and TRBJ1-1; D may be TRBD1 (5 bases). Germline assignment: CDR1 SGHTA and CDR2 FQGNSA. Trimming stripped 1 base from V and 14 bases from J, with 11 bases between. The CDR3 loop spans 11 amino acids. The CDR3 sequence: CASSLGREVFF. The CDR3 region has the DNA TGTGCCAGCAGCTTAGGCAGGGAGGTGTTCTTT.

This clone was counted many times. Other DNA sequences in the sample encode the same CDR3. V and J are TRBV28 and TRBJ1-5; D is possibly TRBD1 (5 bases). Germline values: CDR1 MDHEN, CDR2 SYDVKM. V lost 3 bases and J 5 bases, leaving 11 bases between the germline ends. The CDR3 consists of 14 residues. The CDR3 bases are TGTGCCAGCAGTTTCCCCGACAGATATCAGCCCCAGCATTTT. Amino acids: CASSFPDRYQPQHF.

The sample holds many counts of this clone. The V and J genes are TRBV19 and TRBJ2-1; 10 bases align to TRBD2. The CDR3 is 15 residues long. Germline CDR1 is LNHDA and CDR2 is SQIVND (reference sequence). V shed 4 bases, J shed 7 bases, and the junction held 7 bases outside the gene matches. CDR3 protein: CASSTPSGSFNEQFF. The CDR3 region has the DNA TGTGCCAGTAGTACACCTAGCGGGAGTTTTAATGAGCAGTTCTTC.

This clone was picked up many times. This specimen includes other DNA sequences encoding the same CDR3. The J gene is TRBJ2-7, the V gene TRBV14; D unclear. The germline V and J ends were trimmed by 3 bases and 9 bases, with 9 bases remaining between them. The CDR3 is 11 amino acids. Germline V gene data show CDR1 as SGHDN and CDR2 as FVKESK. CDR3 loop: CASSQGPMQYF. The CDR3 DNA reads TGTGCCAGCAGCCAGGGTCCTATGCAGTACTTC.

This clone was seen ten or more times. The sample carries other DNA sequences with the same CDR3. The chain joins TRBV7-3 to TRBJ2-3; no definite D call. CDR1 and CDR2 (germline): SGHTA, FQGTGA. CDR3 size: 14 residues. Trimming removed 4 bases at V and 8 bases at J, with 16 bases between. This CDR3 reads CASSSSTGASTQYF. The CDR3 DNA reads TGTGCCAGCAGCTCATCGACCGGCGCTAGTACGCAGTATTTT.

This clone was recorded at least ten times. V and J are TRBV6-5 and TRBJ1-2; D perhaps matches TRBD1 (6 bases). V lost 2 bases to trimming and J lost 0 bases, with 19 bases between them. This CDR3 is 18 amino acids long. CDR1 is MNHEY, CDR2 SVGAGI, per germline. The CDR3 region is CASSYARTDRSSNYGYTF. In nucleotides, the CDR3 is TGTGCCAGCAGTTACGCAAGGACGGACAGATCATCTAACTATGGCTACACCTTC.

This clone was recorded many times. The DNA for the CDR3 is TGTGCCAGCAGCTTCGATCTGCCCGGGGAGCTGTTTTTT. It encodes CASSFDLPGELFF. V usage is TRBV7-9 and J usage is TRBJ2-2; the D is unclear. The CDR3 has 13 amino acids. V lost 3 bases, J lost 6 bases, and 8 bases lay in between. Germline CDR1 and CDR2: SEHNR and FQNEAQ (reference sequence).

In its sample, this clone was seen many times. This chain joins TRBV19 and TRBJ1-1, with 7 bases aligning to TRBD1. This CDR3 is 13 amino acids long. Germline values: CDR1 LNHDA, CDR2 SQIVND (reference sequence). With 3 bases clipped from V and 3 bases from J, the junction kept 1 base outside the gene matches. CDR3 region: CASSIGQDTEAFF. The CDR3 DNA follows: TGTGCCAGTAGTATCGGACAGGACACTGAAGCTTTCTTT.